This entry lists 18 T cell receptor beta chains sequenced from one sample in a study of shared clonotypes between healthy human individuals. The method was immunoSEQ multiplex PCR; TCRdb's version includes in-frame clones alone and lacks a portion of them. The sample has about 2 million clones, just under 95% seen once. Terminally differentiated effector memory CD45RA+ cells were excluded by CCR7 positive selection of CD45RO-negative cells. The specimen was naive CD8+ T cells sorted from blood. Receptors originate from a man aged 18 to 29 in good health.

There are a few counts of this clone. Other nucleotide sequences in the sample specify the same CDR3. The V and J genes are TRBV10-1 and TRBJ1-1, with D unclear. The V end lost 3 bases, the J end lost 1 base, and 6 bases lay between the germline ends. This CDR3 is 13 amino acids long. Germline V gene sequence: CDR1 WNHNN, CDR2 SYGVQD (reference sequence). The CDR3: CASSDAGNTEAFF. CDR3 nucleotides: TGCGCCAGCAGTGATGCGGGGAACACTGAAGCTTTCTTT.

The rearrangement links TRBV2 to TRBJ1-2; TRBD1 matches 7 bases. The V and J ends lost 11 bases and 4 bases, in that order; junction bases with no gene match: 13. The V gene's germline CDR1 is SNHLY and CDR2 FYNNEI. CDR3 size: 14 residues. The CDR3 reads CAGAGTDELYGYTF. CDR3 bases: TGTGCCGGAGCCGGGACAGATGAACTCTATGGCTACACCTTC.

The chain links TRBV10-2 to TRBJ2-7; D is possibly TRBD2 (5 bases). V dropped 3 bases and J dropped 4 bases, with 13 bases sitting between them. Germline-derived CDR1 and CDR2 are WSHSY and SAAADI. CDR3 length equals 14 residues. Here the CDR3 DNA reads TGCGCCAGCAGTGATTTAGGGCCGGGGTACGAGCAGTACTTC. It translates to CASSDLGPGYEQYF.

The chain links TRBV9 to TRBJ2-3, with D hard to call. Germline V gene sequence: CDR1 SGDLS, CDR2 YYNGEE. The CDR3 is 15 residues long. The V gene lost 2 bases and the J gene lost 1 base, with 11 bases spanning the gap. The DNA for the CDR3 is TGTGCCAGCAGCGTCGGTCAGCCCCGCACAGATACGCAGTATTTT. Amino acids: CASSVGQPRTDTQYF.

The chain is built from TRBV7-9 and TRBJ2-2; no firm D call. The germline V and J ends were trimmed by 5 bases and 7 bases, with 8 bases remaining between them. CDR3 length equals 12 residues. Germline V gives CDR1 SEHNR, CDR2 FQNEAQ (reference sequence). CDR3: CASSHLGGELFF. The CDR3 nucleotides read TGTGCCAGCAGCCACCTGGGCGGGGAGCTGTTTTTT.

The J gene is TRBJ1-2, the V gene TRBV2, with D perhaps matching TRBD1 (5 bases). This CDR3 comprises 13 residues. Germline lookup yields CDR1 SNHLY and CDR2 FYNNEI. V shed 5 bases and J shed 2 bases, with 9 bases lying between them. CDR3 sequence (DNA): TGTGCCAGCAGTCAGGGCCTAAACTATGGCTACACCTTC. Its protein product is CASSQGLNYGYTF.

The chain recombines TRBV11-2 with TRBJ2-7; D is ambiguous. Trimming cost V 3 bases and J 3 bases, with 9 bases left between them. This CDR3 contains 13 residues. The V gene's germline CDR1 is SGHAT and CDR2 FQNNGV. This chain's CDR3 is CASSFSSRYEQYF. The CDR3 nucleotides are TGTGCCAGCAGCTTTTCCTCCCGCTACGAGCAGTACTTC.

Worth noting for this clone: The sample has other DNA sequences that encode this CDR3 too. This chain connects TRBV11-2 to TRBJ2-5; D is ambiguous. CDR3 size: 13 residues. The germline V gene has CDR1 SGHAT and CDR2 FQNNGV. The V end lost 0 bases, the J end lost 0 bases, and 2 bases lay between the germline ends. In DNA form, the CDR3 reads TGTGCCAGCAGCTTAGAGTACCAAGAGACCCAGTACTTC. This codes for CASSLEYQETQYF.

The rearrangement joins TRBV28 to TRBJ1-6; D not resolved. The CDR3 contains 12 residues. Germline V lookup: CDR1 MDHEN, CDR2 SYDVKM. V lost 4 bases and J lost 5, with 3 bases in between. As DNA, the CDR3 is TGTGCCAGCAGTTGGGATAATTCACCCCTCCACTTT. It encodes CASSWDNSPLHF.

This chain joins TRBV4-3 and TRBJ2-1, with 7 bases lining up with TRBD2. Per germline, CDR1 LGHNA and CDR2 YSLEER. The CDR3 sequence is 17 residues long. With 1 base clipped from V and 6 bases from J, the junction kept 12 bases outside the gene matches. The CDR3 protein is CASSQVIGTGGPNEQFF. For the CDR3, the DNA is TGCGCCAGCAGCCAAGTAATTGGCACGGGAGGCCCCAATGAGCAGTTCTTC.

CDR3 in DNA: TGTGCCAGCCGGCGCGGGATCCATCACCTCAGCGGGGGTTCTCAAGAGACCCAGTACTTC. Residues: CASRRGIHHLSGGSQETQYF. This sequence joins TRBV7-3 and TRBJ2-5; 8 positions match TRBD2. V gave up 8 bases and J gave up 2 bases; unmatched junction bases: 25. There are 20 residues in the CDR3. CDR1 SGHTA and CDR2 FQGTGA come from the germline V gene.

CDR3 protein: CASSLLAGGNTGELFF. In DNA form, the CDR3 reads TGTGCCAGCAGCCTACTAGCGGGAGGAAACACCGGGGAGCTGTTTTTT. V is TRBV7-2 and J is TRBJ2-2; 12 bases are a match to TRBD2. The CDR3 contains 16 residues. Trimming took 5 bases from V and 2 from J; bases not matched to a gene: 3. Per germline, CDR1 SGHTA and CDR2 FQGNSA. The full variable domain, completed using reference TRBV7-2 and TRBJ2-2, is GAGVSQSPSNKVTEKGKDVELRCDPISGHTALYWYRQSLGQGLEFLIYFQGNSAPDKSGLPSDRFSAERTGGSVSTLTIQRTQQEDSAVYLCASSLLAGGNTGELFFGEGSRLTVL.

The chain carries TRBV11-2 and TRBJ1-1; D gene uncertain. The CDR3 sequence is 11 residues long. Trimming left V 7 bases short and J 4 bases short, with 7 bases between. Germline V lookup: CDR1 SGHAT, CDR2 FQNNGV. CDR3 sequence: CASTYGTEAFF. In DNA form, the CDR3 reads TGTGCCAGCACTTACGGCACTGAAGCTTTCTTT.

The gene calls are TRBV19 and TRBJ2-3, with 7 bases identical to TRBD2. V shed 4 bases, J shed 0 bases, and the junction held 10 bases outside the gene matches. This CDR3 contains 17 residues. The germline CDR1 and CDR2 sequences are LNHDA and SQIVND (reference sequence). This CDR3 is CASSKTDGGISTDTQYF. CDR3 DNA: TGTGCCAGTAGTAAGACTGACGGGGGGATTAGCACAGATACGCAGTATTTT.

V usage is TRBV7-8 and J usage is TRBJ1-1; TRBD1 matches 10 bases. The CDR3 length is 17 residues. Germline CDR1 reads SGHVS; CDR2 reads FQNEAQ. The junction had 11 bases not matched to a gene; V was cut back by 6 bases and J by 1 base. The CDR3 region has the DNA TGTGCCAGCAGGTTCATTTCGGGACAGGGGAAGAACACTGAAGCTTTCTTT. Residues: CASRFISGQGKNTEAFF.

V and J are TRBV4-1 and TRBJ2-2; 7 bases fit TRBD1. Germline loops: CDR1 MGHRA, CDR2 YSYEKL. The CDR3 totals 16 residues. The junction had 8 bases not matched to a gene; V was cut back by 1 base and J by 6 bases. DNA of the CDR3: TGCGCCAGCAGCCAAGTTATTGACAGGGACGCCGGGGAGCTGTTTTTT. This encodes CASSQVIDRDAGELFF.

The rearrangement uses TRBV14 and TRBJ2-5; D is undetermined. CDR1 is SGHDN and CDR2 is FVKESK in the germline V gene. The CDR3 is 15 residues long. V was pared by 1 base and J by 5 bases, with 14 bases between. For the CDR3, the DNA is TGTGCCAGCAGCCAAGTTGATTGGGATTGGGAGACCCAGTACTTC. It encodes CASSQVDWDWETQYF.

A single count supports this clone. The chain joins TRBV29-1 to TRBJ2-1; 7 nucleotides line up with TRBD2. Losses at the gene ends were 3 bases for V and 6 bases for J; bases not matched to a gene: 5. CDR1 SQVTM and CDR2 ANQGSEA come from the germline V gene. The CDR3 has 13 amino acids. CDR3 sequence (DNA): TGCAGCGTTGATGCGGGGGAGATCAATGAGCAGTTCTTC. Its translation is CSVDAGEINEQFF.